The 18 T cell receptor beta chains below all came from one sample that was sequenced in a study of graft-versus-host responses after intestinal transplantation. The repertoire was sequenced with immunoSEQ multiplex PCR; TCRdb's copy has only in-frame clones and lacks some. The data show 85,000 to 100,000 clones, 92% seen once. These receptors' targets are unknown. The sample consisted of unstimulated CD8+ T cells sorted from spleen or lymph node cells, taken before transplant. Source of these receptors: a human donor who was the organ donor for an intestinal transplant.

In its sample, this clone was seen once. The chain is built from TRBV10-3 and TRBJ2-1, with D tentatively TRBD2 (5 bases). Trimming took 7 bases from V and 8 from J, leaving 24 bases between them. Per the germline V gene, CDR1 is ENHRY and CDR2 is SYGVKD. The CDR3 has 16 amino acids. This CDR3 reads CAINAPEKEGGDEQFF. In nucleotides, the CDR3 is TGTGCCATCAATGCCCCCGAAAAAGAGGGTGGGGATGAGCAGTTCTTC.

V is TRBV9 and J is TRBJ1-2; D is unclear. The CDR3 spans 11 residues. Trimming removed 4 bases from V and 6 bases from J, with 7 bases in between. Germline loops: CDR1 SGDLS, CDR2 YYNGEE. CDR3 protein: CASSPRDGYTF. CDR3 coding DNA: TGTGCCAGCAGCCCGAGGGATGGCTACACCTTC.

This clone was detected only a few times. The chain joins TRBV7-8 to TRBJ2-5, with TRBD2 matching 15 bases. J lost 3 bases, V lost 6 bases, and 8 bases had no gene match. In germline, CDR1 is SGHVS, CDR2 FQNEAQ. The CDR3 contains 17 residues. In DNA, the CDR3 is TGTGCCAGCAGGATAGGACTAGCGGGAGGGCTTAAAGAGACCCAGTACTTC. Amino acids: CASRIGLAGGLKETQYF.

The chain couples TRBV19 to TRBJ2-1; the match to TRBD1 covers 8 bases. V gave up 5 bases and J gave up 2 bases; unmatched junction bases: 8. Per the germline V gene, CDR1 is LNHDA and CDR2 is SQIVND (reference sequence). This CDR3 comprises 16 residues. CDR3 sequence (DNA): TGTGCCAGTAGTGGGCGGGACAGGCGACCCTACAATGAGCAGTTCTTC. It is translated as CASSGRDRRPYNEQFF.

Only one count was recorded for this clone. The CDR3 protein is CASSLDSLGGETQYF. CDR3 bases: TGTGCCAGCAGCTTAGATAGCCTAGGGGGAGAGACCCAGTACTTC. The chain has TRBV11-2 and TRBJ2-5; TRBD1 might be the D (6 bases). CDR1 is SGHAT, CDR2 FQNNGV, per germline. The CDR3 is 15 amino acids. Trimming shortened V by 0 bases and J by 4 bases, and 12 bases separated the two germline ends.

The gene calls are TRBV5-6 and TRBJ1-2, with 9 bases identical to TRBD1. Germline values: CDR1 SGHDT, CDR2 YYEEEE. The V and J ends lost 0 bases and 4 bases, in that order; junction bases with no gene match: 4. CDR3 length: 15 residues. The CDR3: CASSLGGQGFYGYTF. The CDR3 DNA is TGTGCCAGCAGCTTGGGGGGACAGGGATTCTATGGCTACACCTTC. The whole variable domain, filled in from reference TRBV5-6 and TRBJ1-2, reads DAGVTQSPTHLIKTRGQQVTLRCSPKSGHDTVSWYQQALGQGPQFIFQYYEEEERQRGNFPDRFSGHQFPNYSSELNVNALLLGDSALYLCASSLGGQGFYGYTFGSGTRLTVV.

The chain combines TRBV29-1 with TRBJ1-3, with TRBD1 as a possible D gene (5 bases). The CDR3 loop spans 15 amino acids. Germline V gives CDR1 SQVTM, CDR2 ANQGSEA. V lost 1 base to trimming and J lost 0 bases, with 10 bases between them. The CDR3 region is CSVEGWGLSGNTIYF. CDR3 sequence (DNA): TGCAGCGTTGAAGGGTGGGGACTCTCTGGAAACACCATATATTTT.

The gene calls are TRBV29-1 and TRBJ2-1, with 13 bases aligning to TRBD2. In germline, CDR1 is SQVTM, CDR2 ANQGSEA. The CDR3 runs 18 residues. V lost 2 bases, J lost 0 bases, and 7 bases stayed unmatched. Here the CDR3 reads CSVEHGLAGAGSYNEQFF. As DNA, the CDR3 is TGCAGCGTTGAACACGGACTAGCGGGGGCGGGCTCCTACAATGAGCAGTTCTTC.

This clone was found once. The chain combines TRBV4-1 with TRBJ2-2; 11 bases are a match to TRBD2. Germline V lookup: CDR1 MGHRA, CDR2 YSYEKL. V trimming: 2 bases; J trimming: 7 bases; junction bases outside the gene matches: 12. The CDR3 is made up of 18 amino acids. CDR3 loop: CASSQFFPLAGGDGELFF. The CDR3 nucleotides read TGCGCCAGCAGCCAATTTTTTCCCCTAGCGGGAGGAGACGGGGAGCTGTTTTTT.

V is TRBV27 and J is TRBJ2-1; 11 bases are a match to TRBD2. Looked up from germline, CDR1 is MNHEY and CDR2 is SMNVEV (reference sequence). The V and J ends lost 2 bases and 6 bases, in that order; junction bases with no gene match: 3. The CDR3 is 15 residues long. The CDR3 bases are TGTGCCAGCAGTTTACTAGCGGGAGGTGGCAATGAGCAGTTCTTC. Protein sequence: CASSLLAGGGNEQFF.

Here the CDR3 DNA reads TGTGCCAGCAGTTTTAGGTTAAGATATTTGGCTGACAGTAGTAATGAAAAACTGTTTTTT. Translating it yields CASSFRLRYLADSSNEKLFF. This chain joins TRBV28 and TRBJ1-4; D is perhaps TRBD1 (5 bases). The germline V gene encodes CDR1 MDHEN and CDR2 SYDVKM. The ends were cut back, 3 bases at V and 4 bases at J, with 27 bases in the middle. The CDR3 is 20 residues long.

This rearrangement joins TRBV5-6 to TRBJ2-1; 8 nucleotides match TRBD2. This CDR3 spans 16 amino acids. Per germline, CDR1 SGHDT and CDR2 YYEEEE. V shed 5 bases, J shed 5 bases, and the junction held 12 bases outside the gene matches. CDR3 sequence (DNA): TGTGCCAGCAGTTTTGTATCGGGGGGGCCCCACAATGAGCAGTTCTTC. Translating it yields CASSFVSGGPHNEQFF.

The chain employs TRBV11-2 and TRBJ1-1; D remains unclear. V was clipped by 0 bases and J by 0 bases, with 11 bases between them. In germline, CDR1 is SGHAT, CDR2 FQNNGV. This CDR3 contains 16 residues. In DNA form, the CDR3 reads TGTGCCAGCAGCTTAGATCGCCGGGAAATGAACACTGAAGCTTTCTTT. Translation: CASSLDRREMNTEAFF.

V and J are TRBV4-1 and TRBJ2-3; 8 bases align to TRBD1. CDR3 length equals 16 residues. J was trimmed by 1 base and V by 2 bases; bases with no gene match: 5. The germline gives CDR1 MGHRA, CDR2 YSYEKL. The CDR3 DNA reads as TGCGCCAGCAGCCAAACCACCAGGGGGCGCACAGATACGCAGTATTTT. This gives the protein CASSQTTRGRTDTQYF.

The V and J genes are TRBV6-1 and TRBJ2-3; 10 positions match TRBD2. The CDR3 contains 15 residues. Germline trimming cut 2 bases from V and 6 bases from J; bases unmatched to any gene: 5. Germline loops: CDR1 MNHNS, CDR2 SASEGT. DNA for the CDR3: TGTGCCAGCAGTGAATCGCTAGCGGGAGTGGATACGCAGTATTTT. This translates into CASSESLAGVDTQYF.

This rearrangement joins TRBV6-1 to TRBJ1-5; no reliable D call. The germline V and J ends were trimmed by 2 bases and 4 bases, with 6 bases remaining between them. Germline V gene sequence: CDR1 MNHNS, CDR2 SASEGT. The CDR3 totals 13 residues. The CDR3 protein is CASSEYYNQPQHF. The DNA for the CDR3 is TGTGCCAGCAGTGAATACTATAATCAGCCCCAGCATTTT.

The chain has TRBV19 and TRBJ1-2, with 8 positions matching TRBD1. Losses at the gene ends were 5 bases for V and 3 bases for J; bases not matched to a gene: 5. The CDR3 consists of 14 residues. Germline loops: CDR1 LNHDA, CDR2 SQIVND (reference sequence). CDR3 protein: CASSGAGGDYGYTF. The CDR3 DNA follows: TGTGCCAGTAGTGGCGCAGGGGGCGACTATGGCTACACCTTC.

This rearrangement joins TRBV11-3 to TRBJ2-5; 12 bases are shared with TRBD2. TRBJ2-7 explains the end of the DNA better; the J call may be wrong. The CDR3 extends over 16 amino acids. CDR1 and CDR2 (germline): SGHNT, YENEEA. The CDR3 DNA reads as TGTGCCAGCAGCTCCCTGACTAGCGGGGGATTCTACGAGCAGTACTTC. As protein: CASSSLTSGGFYEQYF.